Listed below are T cell receptor beta chains from one sample, sequenced in a study of blood T cells in healthy people across ages. TCRdb itself ran the 5' RACE reads through MiXCR, one entry per CDR3 protein. Among around 800,000 distinct CDR3 sequences, about 42% were seen once, and the ten largest hold approximately 19%. The material sequenced was blood. The receptors were sampled from a man aged 60 to 75 in good health. Each CDR3 is given with its conserved first and last residue. Fields, in order: clone size, D gene, J gene, CDR3 length, V gene, CDR3 protein, CDR3 DNA. D genes are given only for firm matches. Clone size, where shown, is once, few, many, or a class for clones that have expanded.

NA	NA	TRBJ2-7	15	TRBV7-2	CASSLLPWGAYEQYF	TGTGCCAGCAGCTTACTTCCTTGGGGGGCCTACGAGCAGTACTTC
many	NA	TRBJ2-1	14	TRBV7-3	CASSEGPGAYEQFF	TGTGCCAGCAGCGAGGGCCCAGGGGCATATGAGCAGTTCTTC
NA	NA	TRBJ2-1	13	TRBV27	CACTATGYNEQFF	TGTGCCTGCACCGCTACAGGATACAATGAGCAGTTCTTC
NA	NA	TRBJ1-5	16	TRBV4-3	CASSQELRGGNQPQHF	TGCGCCAGCAGCCAAGAGCTCAGAGGGGGCAATCAGCCCCAGCATTTT
NA	TRBD2	TRBJ2-5	16	TRBV6-5	CASRGTSGGYQETQYF	TGTGCCAGCAGGGGAACTAGCGGGGGTTACCAAGAGACCCAGTACTTC
NA	TRBD2	TRBJ2-3	18	TRBV12-3/TRBV12-4	CASSFIGTRGGSTDTEYF	TGTGCCAGCAGTTTCATCGGGACTAGGGGGGGATCCACAGATACGGAGTATTTT
few	TRBD1	TRBJ1-1	15	TRBV11-1	CASSPDVQGGTEAFF	TGTGCCAGCAGCCCAGACGTTCAGGGGGGCACTGAAGCTTTCTTT
few	TRBD2	TRBJ2-5	13	TRBV20-1	CSARASGGETQYF	TGCAGTGCTAGGGCTAGCGGTGGAGAGACCCAGTACTTC
few	NA	TRBJ1-5	12	TRBV24-1	CATSASNQPQHF	TGTGCCACCAGCGCCTCCAATCAGCCCCAGCATTTT
NA	NA	TRBJ1-6	12	TRBV7-2	CASSLSPIPLHF	TGTGCCAGCAGCTTATCCCCGATACCCCTCCACTTT
few	NA	TRBJ2-7	13	TRBV20-1	CSAAGTTSYEQYF	TGCAGTGCTGCCGGGACGACTTCCTACGAGCAGTACTTC
few	NA	TRBJ2-1	16	TRBV5-1	CASSLSLGALYNEQFF	TGCGCCAGCAGCCTTTCCCTGGGGGCCCTTTATAATGAGCAGTTCTTC
NA	NA	TRBJ2-3	14	TRBV11-2	CASSLETFTDTQYF	TGTGCCAGCAGCTTAGAGACTTTCACAGATACGCAGTATTTT
NA	NA	TRBJ1-4	17	TRBV2	CASSGPGEGSVNEKLFF	TGTGCCAGCAGTGGCCCAGGAGAAGGGTCTGTTAATGAAAAACTGTTTTTT
NA	TRBD1	TRBJ1-2	15	TRBV6-6	CASRTGAESNYGYTF	TGTGCCAGCCGGACAGGGGCGGAATCTAACTATGGCTACACCTTC
NA	NA	TRBJ2-7	12	TRBV20-1	CSARDQVYEQYF	TGCAGTGCTAGAGATCAGGTCTACGAGCAGTACTTC
NA	TRBD1	TRBJ2-5	14	TRBV7-9	CASSWRQGLETQYF	TGTGCCAGCAGCTGGAGACAGGGTCTAGAGACCCAGTACTTC
NA	TRBD2	TRBJ2-7	14	TRBV27	CASRTSASSYEQYF	TGTGCCAGCAGGACTAGCGCGAGCTCCTACGAGCAGTACTTC
NA	NA	TRBJ1-2	12	TRBV2	CAWGMDLYGYTF	TGTGCCTGGGGGATGGACCTATATGGCTACACCTTC
NA	NA	TRBJ2-3	14	TRBV5-1	CASRMDPSTDTRYF	TGCGCCAGCAGAATGGACCCTAGCACAGATACGCGGTATTTT
NA	TRBD1	TRBJ2-3	14	TRBV28	CASSHGQGLDTQYF	TGTGCCAGCAGTCACGGACAGGGGTTAGATACGCAGTATTTT
NA	NA	TRBJ1-2	15	TRBV3-1	CASSQDSGPTYGYTF	TGTGCCAGCAGCCAAGATTCGGGCCCTACCTATGGCTACACCTTC
few	TRBD1	TRBJ2-6	15	TRBV9	CASSVGGQGDNVLTF	TGTGCCAGCAGCGTCGGGGGACAGGGAGACAACGTCCTGACTTTC
NA	TRBD1	TRBJ2-7	14	TRBV20-1	CSAPQTGFRYEQYF	TGCAGTGCGCCCCAGACAGGGTTTCGTTACGAGCAGTACTTC
NA	TRBD1	TRBJ2-7	15	TRBV28	CASTRTGMNTGEQYF	TGTGCCAGCACCCGGACAGGCATGAATACTGGCGAGCAGTACTTC
NA	NA	TRBJ1-1	15	TRBV6-5	CASRPAGGSNTEAFF	TGTGCCAGCAGGCCCGCCGGGGGTTCGAACACTGAAGCTTTCTTT
NA	NA	TRBJ1-5	15	TRBV6-2/TRBV6-3	CASSPFINSNQPQHF	TGTGCCAGCAGCCCCTTCATCAATAGCAATCAGCCCCAGCATTTT
NA	NA	TRBJ2-5	13	TRBV10-3	CAISESSEETQYF	TGTGCCATCAGTGAGTCGTCGGAGGAGACCCAGTACTTC
NA	NA	TRBJ1-5	14	TRBV20-1	CSARSRYSNQPQHF	TGCAGTGCTAGATCCAGGTATAGCAATCAGCCCCAGCATTTT
NA	TRBD1	TRBJ1-2	15	TRBV4-3	CASSQDYRGQGGYTF	TGCGCCAGCAGCCAAGATTACAGGGGGCAGGGTGGCTACACCTTC
NA	NA	TRBJ1-1	14	TRBV18	CASSPKQIPPEAFF	TGTGCCAGCTCACCAAAACAGATCCCTCCCGAAGCTTTCTTT
NA	TRBD1	TRBJ2-3	15	TRBV29-1	CSVDRQGQGEDTQYF	TGCAGCGTTGATCGTCAGGGACAGGGAGAAGATACGCAGTATTTT
few	NA	TRBJ2-1	14	TRBV5-6	CASSRGYAYNEQFF	TGTGCCAGCAGCCGGGGGTATGCGTACAATGAGCAGTTCTTC
few	NA	TRBJ2-3	14	TRBV14	CASSQDLSRDTQYF	TGTGCCAGCAGCCAAGACCTTTCGCGGGATACGCAGTATTTT
NA	TRBD1	TRBJ2-5	16	TRBV7-9	CASSPGDRGVSETQYF	TGTGCCAGCAGCCCGGGGGACAGGGGCGTATCGGAGACCCAGTACTTC
NA	NA	TRBJ1-4	14	TRBV21-1	CASPDRPSEEKLFF	TGTGCCAGCCCCGACAGGCCGAGCGAGGAAAAACTGTTTTTT
once	NA	TRBJ1-2	13	TRBV20-1	CGARGGLENGYTF	TGCGGTGCTAGAGGGGGGTTGGAGAATGGCTACACCTTC
NA	NA	TRBJ2-7	15	TRBV12-3/TRBV12-4	CASRNITGSYNEQYF	TGTGCCAGCAGGAACATTACAGGTTCCTACAATGAGCAGTACTTC
few	TRBD1	TRBJ2-5	15	TRBV7-9	CASSLSTGVQETQYF	TGTGCCAGCAGCTTGTCTACAGGGGTCCAAGAGACCCAGTACTTC
NA	TRBD2	TRBJ2-5	15	TRBV7-9	CASSLSRGGRETQYF	TGTGCCAGCAGCTTAAGCCGGGGGGGCCGAGAGACCCAGTACTTC
NA	NA	TRBJ2-7	14	TRBV4-3	CASSQAASTYEQYF	TGCGCCAGCAGCCAGGCGGCCAGCACCTACGAGCAGTACTTC
NA	NA	TRBJ2-5	15	TRBV7-2	CASSLGVNRRETQYF	TGTGCCAGCAGCTTAGGGGTGAACAGGCGGGAGACCCAGTACTTC